Following are 9 T cell receptor beta chains from one sample sequenced in a study of T cell repertoires in cytomegalovirus infection. TCRdb called the reads again in MiXCR, with one record for every CDR3 protein. The sample has 250,000 or so distinct CDR3 sequences, 15% to 20% seen once. Specimen: CD8+ T cells from PBMCs. These TCRs come from a human donor in good health (CMV status not recorded). Some clones in this sample may be carry-over from other donors' samples.

This clonotype was seen repeatedly, ten times or more. The chain carries TRBV7-2 and TRBJ1-2; TRBD1 is a possible D gene (6 bases). V was cut by 3 bases and J by 2 bases, with 13 bases left in between. CDR3 size: 15 residues. The germline V gene encodes CDR1 SGHTA and CDR2 FQGNSA. CDR3 region: CASSLYRESNYGYTF. In nucleotides, the CDR3 is TGTGCCAGCAGCTTGTACAGGGAGTCGAACTATGGCTACACCTTC. Filled out from reference TRBV7-2 and TRBJ1-2, the complete variable domain reads GAGVSQSPSNKVTEKGKDVELRCDPISGHTALYWYRQSLGQGLEFLIYFQGNSAPDKSGLPSDRFSAERTGGSVSTLTIQRTQQEDSAVYLCASSLYRESNYGYTFGSGTRLTVV.

Of note for this clonotype: A much larger clone is a single base away; this may be a read error. The chain is built from TRBV23-1 and TRBJ2-5; 7 positions match TRBD1. TRBV23-1 qualifies as an ORF whose function is uncertain. CDR3 length equals 15 residues. J gave up 6 bases and V 2 bases, and 9 bases lay outside the gene matches. CDR3: CASSQPEQGRQTQYF. DNA for the CDR3: TGCGCCAGCAGTCAACCGGAACAGGGGAGACAGACCCAGTACTTC.

Many counts were recorded for this clonotype. V usage is TRBV19 and J usage is TRBJ2-1; no definite D call. The CDR3 consists of 15 residues. The V end was cut by 1 base, the J end by 2 bases, with 9 bases between. The germline gives CDR1 LNHDA, CDR2 SQIVND (reference sequence). The CDR3 reads CASSIGYTPYNEQFF. DNA for the CDR3: TGTGCCAGTAGTATAGGTTACACCCCCTACAATGAGCAGTTCTTC.

This clonotype was seen many times. The J gene is TRBJ1-1, the V gene TRBV6-2 or TRBV6-3; perhaps TRBD1 as D (6 bases). The germline CDR1 and CDR2 sequences are MNHEY and SVGEGT. The CDR3 is 15 residues long. Between the trimmed V and J ends, which lost 0 bases and 4 bases, there was a span of 12 bases. The chain's CDR3 is CASSYSQGLVTEAFF. The DNA of the CDR3 is TGTGCCAGCAGTTACTCACAGGGCCTGGTCACTGAAGCTTTCTTT.

V is TRBV12-5 and J is TRBJ1-2; the match to TRBD1 covers 7 bases. J was trimmed by 8 bases and V by 2 bases; bases with no gene match: 8. The germline V gene encodes CDR1 LGHNT and CDR2 FRNRAP. This CDR3 is 14 amino acids long. This CDR3 reads CASGLSTGLGGYTF. DNA for the CDR3: TGTGCTAGTGGTTTGTCGACAGGGCTGGGAGGCTACACCTTC. The variable domain in full, with the rest retrieved from reference TRBV12-5 and TRBJ1-2, is DARVTQTPRHKVTEMGQEVTMRCQPILGHNTVFWYRQTMMQGLELLAYFRNRAPLDDSGMPKDRFSAEMPDATLATLKIQPSEPRDSAVYFCASGLSTGLGGYTFGSGTRLTVV.

This clonotype has a handful of counts. This sequence joins TRBV2 and TRBJ2-7, with D possibly TRBD2 on 5 matching bases. The CDR3 is 12 residues long. Germline CDR1 and CDR2: SNHLY and FYNNEI. Here the CDR3 DNA reads TGTGCTATGAGGGCTCTCCCCGACGAGCAGTACTTC. It is translated as CAMRALPDEQYF.

The sample holds many counts of this clonotype. The chain carries TRBV27 and TRBJ2-2, with D possibly matching TRBD1 (5 bases). Trimming removed 3 bases at V and 9 bases at J, with 11 bases between. The CDR3 contains 13 residues. Germline V lookup: CDR1 MNHEY, CDR2 SMNVEV (reference sequence). The CDR3 bases are TGTGCCAGCAGTTTTGGGGCCAGCCGGGAGCTGTTTTTT. Amino acids: CASSFGASRELFF.

The V call is TRBV7-9, the J call TRBJ2-1; a weak D match, TRBD2 (5 bases). In germline, CDR1 is SEHNR, CDR2 FQNEAQ (reference sequence). V was cut by 8 bases and J by 4 bases, with 18 bases left in between. The CDR3 has 15 residues. The DNA for the CDR3 is TGTGCCAGCGCCTTCGGAGGAGCTTATTACAATGAGCAGTTCTTC. Translating it yields CASAFGGAYYNEQFF.

In this sample, this clonotype turned up a few times. The genes are TRBV27 and TRBJ2-4; D is unresolved. V lost 0 bases, J lost 1 base, and 16 bases lay in between. The V gene's germline CDR1 is MNHEY and CDR2 SMNVEV (reference sequence). The CDR3 totals 18 residues. The chain's CDR3 is CASSLSPWQTGAKNIQYF. CDR3 DNA sequence: TGTGCCAGCAGTTTATCTCCCTGGCAGACGGGTGCCAAAAACATTCAGTACTTC.